This TCR beta chain was found in a study of tumor-infiltrating lymphocytes in primary liver carcinoma. Study-wide background: Donors had hepatocellular carcinoma or combined HCC and intrahepatic cholangiocarcinoma.

Co-extraction of RNA and DNA was performed on about 19-32 mg of unsorted bulk tissue. Without exception, tumor samples held over 90% viable tumor cells. The germline V gene encodes CDR1 MNHNY and CDR2 SVGAGI (reference sequence). The CDR3 is made up of 15 amino acids. Starting material of 450 to 500 ng total RNA yielded TCR beta cDNA via a constant-region primer. Investigators got TCR beta libraries out of three nested multiplex PCR rounds, done with slightly modified ARM-PCR. Each of the first two PCR rounds ran roughly 9 cycles with TRBV1-TRBV30 forward and C-beta reverse primers. One entry per CDR3 protein, called by TCRdb with MiXCR from the multiplex PCR reads. The sample has roughly 200,000 distinct CDR3 sequences, 70% to 90% seen once. A remark on this clonotype: One end of the junction does not line up with germline, which may come from a read error.

The rearrangement joins TRBV6-6 to TRBJ1-6; tentatively, D is TRBD1 (6 bases). Material for sequencing was tumor tissue from primary liver carcinoma. This TCR was sampled from a man aged 40-49 years with primary liver carcinoma and hepatitis B virus infection. CDR3: CASSLGTWRNSPLHF. For the CDR3, the DNA is TGTGCCAGCAGTCTCGGGACATGGCGCAATTCACCACTCCACTTT.